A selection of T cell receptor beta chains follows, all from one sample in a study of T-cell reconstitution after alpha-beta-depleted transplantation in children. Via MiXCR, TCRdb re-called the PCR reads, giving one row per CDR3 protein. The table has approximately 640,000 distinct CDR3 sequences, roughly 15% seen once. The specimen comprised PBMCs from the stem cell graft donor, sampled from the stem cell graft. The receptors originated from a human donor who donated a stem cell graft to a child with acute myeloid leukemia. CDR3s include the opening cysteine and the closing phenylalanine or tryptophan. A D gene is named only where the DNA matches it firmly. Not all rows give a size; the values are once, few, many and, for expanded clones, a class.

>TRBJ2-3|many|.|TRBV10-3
CAPWVDTQYF
TGTGCCCCTTGGGTAGATACGCAGTATTTT
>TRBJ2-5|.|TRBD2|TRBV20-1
CSIQSGVQETQYF
TGCAGTATTCAGAGCGGGGTCCAAGAGACCCAGTACTTC
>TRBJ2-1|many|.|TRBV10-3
CAIGRNEQFF
TGTGCCATCGGGCGGAATGAGCAGTTCTTC
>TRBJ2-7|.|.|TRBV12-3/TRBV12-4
CASNTAFQGHEQYF
TGTGCCAGCAACACCGCTTTTCAGGGGCACGAGCAGTACTTC
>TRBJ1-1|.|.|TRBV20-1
CSAREYGGGNTEAFF
TGCAGTGCAAGAGAATACGGGGGGGGGAACACTGAAGCTTTCTTT
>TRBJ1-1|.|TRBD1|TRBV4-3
CASSGQGAVGTEAFF
TGCGCCAGCAGCGGACAGGGGGCTGTGGGGACTGAAGCTTTCTTT
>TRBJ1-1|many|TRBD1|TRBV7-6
CASSSLGTGAEGTAPPEAFF
TGTGCCAGCAGCTCACTTGGGACAGGGGCCGAGGGGACCGCTCCACCTGAAGCTTTCTTT
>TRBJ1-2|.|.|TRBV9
CASSLTWTNSYGYTF
TGTGCCAGCAGCCTCACATGGACCAATTCCTATGGCTACACCTTC
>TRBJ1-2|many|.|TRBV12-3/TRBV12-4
CASSFGTTRGYTF
TGTGCCAGCAGTTTCGGGACTACAAGGGGCTACACCTTC
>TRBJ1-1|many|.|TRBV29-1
CSVVGGAEAFF
TGCAGCGTTGTTGGGGGGGCTGAAGCTTTCTTT
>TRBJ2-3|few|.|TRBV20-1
CSAPHLKDTQYF
TGCAGTGCCCCGCACCTTAAAGATACGCAGTATTTT
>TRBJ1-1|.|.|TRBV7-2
CASSLARAGGTEAFF
TGTGCCAGCAGCTTAGCTAGGGCGGGGGGCACTGAAGCTTTCTTT
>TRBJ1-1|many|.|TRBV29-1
CSVGGIRGTTEAFF
TGCAGCGTTGGGGGGATCCGCGGGACCACTGAAGCTTTCTTT
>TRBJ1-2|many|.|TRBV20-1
CSALPPGLGYGYTF
TGCAGTGCCTTACCCCCGGGGTTAGGGTATGGCTACACCTTC
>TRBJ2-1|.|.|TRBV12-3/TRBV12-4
CASSLGWGGLNEQFF
TGTGCCAGCAGTTTAGGTTGGGGGGGCCTCAATGAGCAGTTCTTC
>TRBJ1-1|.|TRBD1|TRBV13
CASLTGGHNTEAFF
TGTGCCAGCTTAACAGGGGGCCACAACACTGAAGCTTTCTTT
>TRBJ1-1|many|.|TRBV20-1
CSAEDMNTEAFF
TGCAGTGCTGAAGACATGAACACTGAAGCTTTCTTT
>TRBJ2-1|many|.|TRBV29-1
CSVALRGNEQFF
TGCAGCGTTGCTCTACGGGGAAATGAGCAGTTCTTC
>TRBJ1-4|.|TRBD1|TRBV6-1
CASRRGTVNEKLFF
TGTGCCAGCAGGCGAGGGACAGTAAATGAAAAACTGTTTTTT
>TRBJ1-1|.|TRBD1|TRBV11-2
CASSFIRGENTEAFF
TGTGCCAGCAGCTTTATCAGGGGGGAGAACACTGAAGCTTTCTTT
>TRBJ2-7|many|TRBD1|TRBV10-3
CAISRQGGMNEQYF
TGTGCCATCTCTAGACAGGGCGGTATGAACGAGCAGTACTTC
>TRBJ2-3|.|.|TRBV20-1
CSARDLEWSRQYF
TGCAGTGCTAGAGATCTCGAGTGGTCGAGGCAGTATTTT
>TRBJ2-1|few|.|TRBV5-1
CASFEVRNSYNEQFF
TGCGCCAGCTTCGAGGTACGAAACTCCTACAATGAGCAGTTCTTC
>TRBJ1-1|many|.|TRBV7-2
CASSLNGRYTEAFF
TGTGCCAGCAGCTTGAACGGCCGTTACACTGAAGCTTTCTTT
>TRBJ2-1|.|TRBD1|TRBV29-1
CSARTDRVGVNEQFF
TGCAGCGCCAGAACGGACAGGGTAGGGGTCAATGAGCAGTTCTTC
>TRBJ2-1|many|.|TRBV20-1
CSARDRQSYYNEQFF
TGCAGTGCTAGAGATAGGCAGTCGTACTACAATGAGCAGTTCTTC
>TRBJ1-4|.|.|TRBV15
CATSTYRDPNEKLFF
TGTGCCACCAGCACCTACCGGGACCCCAATGAAAAACTGTTTTTT
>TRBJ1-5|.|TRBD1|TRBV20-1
CSARDPGQGNRQPQHF
TGCAGTGCTAGAGATCCGGGACAGGGGAACAGGCAGCCCCAGCATTTT
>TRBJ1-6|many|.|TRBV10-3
CAISNLSGESPLHF
TGTGCCATCAGTAATTTATCAGGGGAATCACCCCTCCACTTT
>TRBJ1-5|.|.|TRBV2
CASSERAGINQPQHF
TGTGCCAGCAGTGAAAGGGCAGGGATCAATCAGCCCCAGCATTTT
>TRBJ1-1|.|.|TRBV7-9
CASSRGEGNTEAFF
TGTGCCAGCAGCCGCGGGGAGGGGAATACTGAAGCTTTCTTT
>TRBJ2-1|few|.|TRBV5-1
CASSTILAYNEQFF
TGCGCCAGCAGCACAATACTAGCCTACAATGAGCAGTTCTTC
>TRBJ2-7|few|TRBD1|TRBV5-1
CASSLAETGSWEQYF
TGCGCCAGCAGCTTGGCCGAGACAGGGTCGTGGGAGCAGTACTTC
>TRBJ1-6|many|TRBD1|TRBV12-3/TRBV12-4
CASGTGVPPLHF
TGTGCCAGCGGGACAGGGGTTCCACCCCTCCACTTT
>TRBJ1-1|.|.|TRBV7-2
CAISLEGLGQAFF
TGTGCCATCAGCTTAGAGGGTCTCGGTCAAGCTTTCTTT
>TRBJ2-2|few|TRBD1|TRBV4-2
CASSQGTVADTGELFF
TGTGCCAGCAGCCAGGGGACAGTTGCCGACACCGGGGAGCTGTTTTTT
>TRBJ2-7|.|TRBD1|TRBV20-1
CSALIRDRGYEQYF
TGCAGTGCTCTAATCCGGGACAGGGGTTACGAGCAGTACTTC
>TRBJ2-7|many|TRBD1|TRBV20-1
CSARGPGQGQEQYF
TGCAGTGCTAGAGGTCCGGGACAGGGGCAAGAGCAGTACTTC
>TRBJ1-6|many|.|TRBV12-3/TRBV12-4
CASSLTDSNSPLHF
TGTGCCAGCAGTTTAACCGATTCCAATTCACCCCTCCACTTT
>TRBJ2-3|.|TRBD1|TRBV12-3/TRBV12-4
CASREQGATVTDTQYF
TGTGCCAGCAGGGAACAGGGGGCTACAGTCACAGATACGCAGTATTTT
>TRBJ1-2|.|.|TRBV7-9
CASSLPLFGYTF
TGTGCCAGCAGCTTACCCTTGTTTGGCTACACCTTC
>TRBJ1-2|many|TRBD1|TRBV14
CASSQDRDRRVYGYTF
TGTGCCAGCAGCCAAGATCGGGACAGGAGAGTCTATGGCTACACCTTC
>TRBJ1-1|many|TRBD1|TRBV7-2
CASSLWTGVNTEAFF
TGTGCCAGCAGCCTTTGGACAGGGGTGAACACTGAAGCTTTCTTT
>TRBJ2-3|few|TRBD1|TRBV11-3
CASSLGDSHSTDTQYF
TGTGCCAGCAGCTTAGGGGACAGTCATAGCACAGATACGCAGTATTTT
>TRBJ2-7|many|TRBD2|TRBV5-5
CASRRSSGGYEQYF
TGTGCCAGCAGGAGGTCTAGCGGGGGCTACGAGCAGTACTTC
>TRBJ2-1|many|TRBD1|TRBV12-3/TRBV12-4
CASSFGDREDNEQFF
TGTGCCAGCAGTTTCGGGGACAGGGAAGACAATGAGCAGTTCTTC
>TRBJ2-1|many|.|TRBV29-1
CSVSPLGSYNEQFF
TGCAGCGTATCCCCCTTGGGTTCCTACAATGAGCAGTTCTTC
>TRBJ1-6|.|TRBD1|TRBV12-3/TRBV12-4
CASSLQGGYNSPLHF
TGTGCCAGCAGTTTACAGGGGGGGTATAATTCACCCCTCCACTTT